What follows are 30 T cell receptor beta chains derived from one specimen sequenced in a study of molecular identifiers for immune sequencing clone quantification. TCRdb reanalysed the PCR reads using MiXCR and keeps one entry per CDR3 protein. The sample has about 510,000 distinct CDR3 sequences, about a fifth seen once. Specimen: naive CD8+ T cells from blood, with Jurkat cell RNA spiked in. Sample subset: FACS-sorted CD8+CD4-CCR7+CD45RA+ naive T cells. The receptors were gathered from a human donor in good health. Some libraries in this study had Jurkat cell RNA spiked in.

V and J are TRBV7-2 and TRBJ2-2; TRBD2 aligns across 14 bases. Looked up from germline, CDR1 is SGHTA and CDR2 is FQGNSA. V dropped 4 bases and J dropped 3; count of bases not matched to a gene: 10. This CDR3 is 19 amino acids long. The CDR3 loop reads CASSSGTSGGLRDTGELFF. The CDR3 coding sequence is TGTGCCAGCAGCTCGGGGACTAGCGGGGGCCTGAGGGACACCGGGGAGCTGTTTTTT. The whole variable domain, remainder taken from reference TRBV7-2 and TRBJ2-2, is GAGVSQSPSNKVTEKGKDVELRCDPISGHTALYWYRQSLGQGLEFLIYFQGNSAPDKSGLPSDRFSAERTGGSVSTLTIQRTQQEDSAVYLCASSSGTSGGLRDTGELFFGEGSRLTVL.

V and J are TRBV3-1 and TRBJ1-1; D ambiguous. CDR1 is LGHDT and CDR2 is YNNKEL in the germline V gene (reference sequence). This CDR3 region has 16 residues. V was pared by 5 bases and J by 4 bases, with 20 bases between. As DNA, the CDR3 is TGTGCCAGCAGCTCCCCTGCAGGAACCGGGAGCACTGAAGCTTTCTTT. Its protein product is CASSSPAGTGSTEAFF.

On this clonotype: A much larger clonotype is one base distant, so this may be a read error. The chain employs TRBV20-1 and TRBJ2-3; 11 positions agree with TRBD2. This CDR3 spans 18 amino acids. The trim removed 3 bases at V and 2 bases at J, leaving 13 bases unmatched. The germline gives CDR1 DFQATT, CDR2 SNEGSKA (reference sequence). The CDR3 coding sequence is TGCAGTGCTAGTCCTCTACGGGCTAGCGGGAGGTACACAGATACGCAGTATTTT. It codes for CSASPLRASGRYTDTQYF.

In regard to this clonotype: Just one base apart from a much larger clone, this may be a read error. The genes are TRBV2 and TRBJ1-2; no clear D gene. Per the germline V gene, CDR1 is SNHLY and CDR2 is FYNNEI. The V and J ends lost 11 bases and 7 bases respectively, with 29 bases between them. This CDR3 is built from 16 residues. CDR3 protein: CAGKPAVGGSGGGYTF. CDR3 DNA sequence: TGTGCCGGCAAGCCGGCGGTTGGAGGGTCCGGCGGTGGCTACACCTTC.

On this clonotype: Given the absence of the conserved phenylalanine or tryptophan at the CDR3 end, a read error is likely. J is TRBJ2-7 and V is TRBV3-1; tentatively, D is TRBD2 (6 bases). CDR3 length: 15 residues. Germline CDR1 is LGHDT and CDR2 is YNNKEL (reference sequence). V was cut by 4 bases and J by 2 bases, with 15 bases left in between. The CDR3 nucleotides read TGTGCCAGCAGCCCGAGTAGCGGACTCACCTACGAGCAGTACCTC. It is translated as CASSPSSGLTYEQYL.

The V gene is TRBV6-2 or TRBV6-3, the J gene TRBJ1-2, with D possibly being TRBD1 (6 bases). Germline CDR1 is MNHEY and CDR2 is SVGEGT. The length of the CDR3 is 15 residues. V lost 2 bases to trimming and J lost 4 bases, with 14 bases between them. The CDR3 coding sequence is TGTGCCAGCAGTTACCCCTTGACAGGAACCTATGGCTACACCTTC. Amino acids: CASSYPLTGTYGYTF.

There are many counts of this clonotype. The chain is built from TRBV11-2 and TRBJ1-5; TRBD1 is a possible D gene (6 bases). Trimming removed 0 bases from V and 9 bases from J, with 15 bases in between. Germline V CDR1 and CDR2: SGHAT, FQNNGV. The CDR3 runs to 15 residues. The CDR3 loop reads CASSLDGTNFWPQHF. Written as DNA, the CDR3 is TGTGCCAGCAGCTTAGACGGGACAAACTTTTGGCCCCAGCATTTT. The full variable domain, rest sourced from reference TRBV11-2 and TRBJ1-5, is EAGVAQSPRYKIIEKRQSVAFWCNPISGHATLYWYQQILGQGPKLLIQFQNNGVVDDSQLPKDRFSAERLKGVDSTLKIQPAKLEDSAVYLCASSLDGTNFWPQHFGDGTRLSIL.

The V and J genes are TRBV7-9 and TRBJ2-1, with D perhaps assigned TRBD1 or TRBD2 (7 bases each). The germline CDR1 and CDR2 sequences are SEHNR and FQNEAQ (reference sequence). Trimming took 7 bases from V and 0 from J, leaving 13 bases between them. There are 15 residues in the CDR3. The CDR3 nucleotides read TGTGCCAGCACCCAGGGGGGGAGCTCCTACAATGAGCAGTTCTTC. The encoded protein is CASTQGGSSYNEQFF.

This clonotype was picked up many times. This chain uses TRBV4-3 with TRBJ2-7, with D possibly TRBD2 on 5 matching bases. This CDR3 comprises 16 residues. Trimming took 0 bases from V and 3 from J, leaving 15 bases between them. The V gene's germline CDR1 is LGHNA and CDR2 YSLEER. The CDR3 bases are TGCGCCAGCAGCCAAGAGGGGTGGACCGCGGGCTACGAGCAGTACTTC. Its protein is CASSQEGWTAGYEQYF.

This clonotype was seen ten or more times. CDR3 sequence (DNA): TGCAGCACTGGGACAGCCGAAGCTTTCTTT. It encodes CSTGTAEAFF. The genes are TRBV29-1 and TRBJ1-1, with 7 bases lining up with TRBD1. CDR3 length: 10 residues. J was trimmed by 8 bases and V by 8 bases; bases with no gene match: 5. The germline CDR1 and CDR2 sequences are SQVTM and ANQGSEA.

The chain uses TRBV27 and TRBJ1-1, with 7 bases aligning to TRBD1. The germline CDR1 and CDR2 sequences are MNHEY and SMNVEV (reference sequence). The CDR3 length is 15 residues. The ends lost 3 bases at V and 3 bases at J; junction bases unmatched: 7. The CDR3 nucleotides read TGTGCCAGCAGTTTGACAGGGCTCAGGGACACTGAAGCTTTCTTT. This translates into CASSLTGLRDTEAFF.

This clonotype was observed a handful of times. This sequence joins TRBV7-6 and TRBJ2-5, with 15 bases fitting TRBD2. The germline V gene encodes CDR1 SGHVS and CDR2 FNYEAQ. Trimming removed 5 bases from V and 1 base from J; junction bases left unmatched: 11. The CDR3 contains 19 residues. DNA for the CDR3: TGTGCCAGCAGCACCCGGACTAGCGGGAGGGCCGCGACCCAAGAGACCCAGTACTTC. Its translation: CASSTRTSGRAATQETQYF. The full variable domain, with the rest looked up from reference TRBV7-6 and TRBJ2-5, is GAGVSQSPRYKVTKRGQDVALRCDPISGHVSLYWYRQALGQGPEFLTYFNYEAQQDKSGLPNDRFSAERPEGSISTLTIQRTEQRDSAMYRCASSTRTSGRAATQETQYFGPGTRLLVL.

This clonotype was seen more than once but under ten times. V gene TRBV20-1 combines with J gene TRBJ2-7, with D tentatively TRBD2 (5 bases). CDR3 size: 14 residues. Germline V lookup: CDR1 DFQATT, CDR2 SNEGSKA (reference sequence). The V gene lost 1 base and the J gene lost 2 bases, with 12 bases spanning the gap. CDR3 coding DNA: TGCAGTGCTAGAGGGAGGACGGAAGCCTACGAGCAGTACTTC. Protein: CSARGRTEAYEQYF.

The chain carries TRBV3-1 and TRBJ2-2; no firm D call. The germline gives CDR1 LGHDT, CDR2 YNNKEL (reference sequence). CDR3 length: 17 residues. V was clipped by 0 bases and J by 0 bases, with 11 bases between them. In DNA, the CDR3 is TGTGCCAGCAGCCAAGATCGGGCGTTTTCGAACACCGGGGAGCTGTTTTTT. Protein: CASSQDRAFSNTGELFF.

This clonotype has a single count. This may arise from a read error, as a much more abundant clone is one base away. The chain is built from TRBV6-2 or TRBV6-3 and TRBJ1-2; D unclear. The CDR3 spans 11 residues. Per germline, CDR1 MNHEY and CDR2 SVGEGT. As DNA, the CDR3 is TGTGCCAGCAGTTACGTTTATGGCCACACCTTC. Translating gives CASSYVYGHTF.

This clonotype was counted between two and nine times. CDR3 DNA: TGTGCCAGCAGTTACTCGGGACAGGGTCCCTCCTACGAGCAGTACTTC. It specifies CASSYSGQGPSYEQYF. The rearrangement joins TRBV6-2 or TRBV6-3 to TRBJ2-7; TRBD1 matches at 9 bases. Germline V gene sequence: CDR1 MNHEY, CDR2 SVGEGT. J gave up 0 bases and V 0 bases, and 3 bases lay outside the gene matches. The CDR3 totals 16 residues.

This clonotype was observed a few times. The V and J genes are TRBV7-9 and TRBJ2-5; tentatively, D is TRBD2 (5 bases). CDR3 size: 14 residues. CDR1 SEHNR and CDR2 FQNEAQ come from the germline V gene (reference sequence). V was clipped by 7 bases and J by 0 bases, with 12 bases between them. This CDR3 reads CASNSRGYQETQYF. CDR3 bases: TGTGCCAGCAACTCCCGGGGATACCAAGAGACCCAGTACTTC.

As for this clonotype: Relative to the germline gene, one junction end is altered; a read error may explain this. V usage is TRBV5-3 and J usage is TRBJ2-7, with D possibly matching TRBD2 (5 bases). TRBV5-3 is classed as an ORF, of uncertain function. The CDR3 consists of 14 residues. The CDR3 protein is CASSLAGMAYEQYF. In nucleotides, the CDR3 is TGTGCCAGCAGCTTGGCCGGGATGGCCTACGAGCAGTACTTC.

At least ten counts were recorded for this clonotype. The V call is TRBV9, the J call TRBJ2-5, with TRBD2 matching over 9 bases. The CDR3 is made up of 15 amino acids. The J segment lost 10 bases and the V segment lost 3 bases, leaving 13 bases of the junction unmatched. Germline values: CDR1 SGDLS, CDR2 YYNGEE. The CDR3 DNA is TGTGCCAGCAGCGCCGCCGGGACTAGCCCTCGAGACCAGTACTTC. It codes for CASSAAGTSPRDQYF. Variable domain in full (rest from reference TRBV9 and TRBJ2-5): DSGVTQTPKHLITATGQRVTLRCSPRSGDLSVYWYQQSLDQGLQFLIQYYNGEERAKGNILERFSAQQFPDLHSELNLSSLELGDSALYFCASSAAGTSPRDQYFGPGTRLLVL.

The V call is TRBV11-2, the J call TRBJ2-7; D not resolved. The CDR3 length is 14 residues. V lost 6 bases and J 4 bases, leaving 16 bases between the germline ends. CDR1 and CDR2 (germline): SGHAT, FQNNGV. CDR3 sequence: CASSLVVSPYEQYF. CDR3 bases: TGTGCCAGCAGTCTAGTGGTGAGCCCGTACGAGCAGTACTTC.

The chain has TRBV4-1 and TRBJ2-1; TRBD2 is a possible D gene (6 bases). Germline V CDR1 and CDR2: MGHRA, YSYEKL. The CDR3 runs 14 residues. V lost 3 bases to trimming and J lost 8 bases, with 14 bases between them. The CDR3 reads CASSHDAGSDEQFF. CDR3 DNA sequence: TGCGCCAGCAGCCACGATGCGGGGAGCGATGAGCAGTTCTTC.

This clonotype has at least ten counts. CDR3 nucleotides: TGCAGCGTTGAACTTCGTCTTACAGATACGCAGTATTTT. Translating it yields CSVELRLTDTQYF. The chain has TRBV29-1 and TRBJ2-3; D unclear. The CDR3 runs to 13 residues. Germline V lookup: CDR1 SQVTM, CDR2 ANQGSEA. Deletions cut 2 bases from V and 3 bases from J, with 9 bases between.

This chain uses TRBV7-9 with TRBJ1-1; D unresolved. The V and J ends lost 1 base and 3 bases respectively, with 9 bases between them. Per the germline V gene, CDR1 is SEHNR and CDR2 is FQNEAQ (reference sequence). The CDR3 is 14 residues long. This CDR3 reads CASSLGRTYTEAFF. The CDR3 nucleotides are TGTGCCAGCAGCTTAGGACGGACGTACACTGAAGCTTTCTTT. Full variable domain (rest looked up from reference TRBV7-9 and TRBJ1-1): DTGVSQNPRHKITKRGQNVTFRCDPISEHNRLYWYRQTLGQGPEFLTYFQNEAQLEKSRLLSDRFSAERPKGSFSTLEIQRTEQGDSAMYLCASSLGRTYTEAFFGQGTRLTVV.

This clonotype was seen many times. The chain is built from TRBV29-1 and TRBJ2-7; weak D call: TRBD2 (5 bases). The CDR3 is made up of 13 amino acids. Germline CDR1 and CDR2: SQVTM and ANQGSEA. The ends were cut back, 4 bases at V and 2 bases at J, with 12 bases in the middle. The CDR3 reads CSVAQGGTYEQYF. For the CDR3, the DNA is TGCAGCGTTGCCCAAGGAGGCACCTACGAGCAGTACTTC.

This clonotype was detected many times. The chain carries TRBV27 and TRBJ1-1, with a tentative D call TRBD1 (5 bases). The CDR3 runs 13 residues. The germline V gene has CDR1 MNHEY and CDR2 SMNVEV (reference sequence). Trimming removed 4 bases from V and 8 bases from J, with 14 bases in between. The CDR3 spells CASSWGSAMEAFF. The CDR3 nucleotides read TGTGCCAGCAGTTGGGGCAGCGCCATGGAAGCTTTCTTT.

This sequence joins TRBV4-1 and TRBJ2-1, with TRBD1 matching over 7 bases. Germline assignment: CDR1 MGHRA and CDR2 YSYEKL. This CDR3 has 15 residues. V lost 4 bases, J lost 2 bases, and 5 bases stayed unmatched. The CDR3 bases are TGCGCCAGCAGCCTTTCGGACAGGACCTACAATGAGCAGTTCTTC. Protein sequence: CASSLSDRTYNEQFF.

V and J are TRBV6-5 and TRBJ1-5, with a weak D call TRBD1 (6 bases). Germline values: CDR1 MNHEY, CDR2 SVGAGI. Trimming stripped 7 bases from V and 6 bases from J, with 13 bases between. The CDR3 totals 13 residues. The CDR3 nucleotides read TGTGCCAGCAACAGGGAGCAGGGTCAGCCCCAGCATTTT. This translates into CASNREQGQPQHF.

This chain connects TRBV10-3 to TRBJ2-3; TRBD2 agrees at 11 bases. J was trimmed by 2 bases and V by 3 bases; bases with no gene match: 10. Germline-derived CDR1 and CDR2 are ENHRY and SYGVKD. CDR3 length: 18 amino acids. CDR3 coding DNA: TGTGCCATCAGTGAAGCGCTTGGACTAGCGGGTTTCACAGATACGCAGTATTTT. As protein: CAISEALGLAGFTDTQYF.

Many counts were recorded for this clonotype. This chain links TRBV28 with TRBJ2-7; D remains unclear. CDR1 and CDR2 from the germline V gene are MDHEN and SYDVKM. The CDR3 has 14 residues. The germline V and J ends were trimmed by 7 bases and 7 bases, with 20 bases remaining between them. CDR3 bases: TGTGCCAGCATCCTTCCTCTGTTACTAACGGAGCAGTACTTC. The encoded protein is CASILPLLLTEQYF.

This clonotype has a handful of counts. The J gene is TRBJ1-1, the V gene TRBV4-1; no firm D call. Germline CDR1 is MGHRA and CDR2 is YSYEKL. The V end lost 4 bases, the J end lost 5 bases, and 14 bases lay between the germline ends. This CDR3 region has 14 residues. The CDR3 spells CASSPLGAGTEAFF. CDR3 nucleotides: TGCGCCAGCAGCCCTCTAGGAGCGGGGACTGAAGCTTTCTTT.